These 6 T cell receptor delta chains were sequenced from one sample in a study of gamma-delta T cells after stem cell transplantation. TCRdb redid the clone calls on the RT-PCR reads with CATT. The sample holds about 800 delta-chain clones, over 15% seen once. The sequencing sample was made of gamma-delta T cells. These receptors originate from a human donor. It is not recorded whose cells these are; they may come from a transplant donor.

This chain links TRDV2 with TRDJ1, with TRDD3 matching 9 bases. TCRdb lists no J gene, so it was determined here by aligning the DNA to germline. The CDR3 is made up of 18 amino acids. V lost 2 bases to trimming and J lost 3 bases; unmatched junction nucleotides: 15. The germline gives CDR1 GEAIGNYY, CDR2 EKD. CDR3 amino acids: CACDRLQTGGTRADKLIF. The CDR3 DNA is TGTGCCTGTGACAGACTCCAGACTGGGGGAACAAGGGCCGATAAACTCATCTTT.

This clone was seen more than once but under ten times. A far larger clone is a single base away, which makes a read error likely. Other DNA sequences within the sample encode an identical CDR3. The V and J genes are TRDV2 and TRDJ3; 7 bases are a match to TRDD3. The CDR3 length is 25 residues. J lost 1 base, V lost 0 bases, and 26 bases had no gene match. Germline V gene lookup returns CDR1 GEAIGNYY and CDR2 EKD. CDR3 coding DNA: TGTGCCTGTGACACCGTGAGTGGATGGGGGACCCCACTTCGTTTATCGTCCTGGGACACCCGACAGATGTTTTTC. Its protein is CACDTVSGWGTPLRLSSWDTRQMFF.

The chain has TRDV2 and TRDJ1; 8 nucleotides line up with TRDD3. The germline V gene encodes CDR1 GEAIGNYY and CDR2 EKD. CDR3 length: 16 amino acids. Losses at the gene ends were 1 base for V and 4 bases for J; bases not matched to a gene: 10. Here the CDR3 reads CACDTVGGDTRDKLIF. CDR3 DNA: TGTGCCTGTGACACTGTAGGAGGGGATACTCGCGATAAACTCATCTTT.

No J gene was called, and the V gene is TRDV2; the table's TRDD3 call for D was not verified on the DNA. Germline lookup yields CDR1 GEAIGNYY and CDR2 EKD. The CDR3 loop spans 17 amino acids. The CDR3 DNA sequence: TGTGCCTGTGACACCGTGATGGGGGATAAAGCGACCGGTAAGCTCATCTTT. Translating gives CACDTVMGDKATGKLIF.

This clone has more than one count but fewer than ten. A much bigger clone sits one base away, suggesting this may be a read error. The rearrangement uses TRDV2 and TRDJ1; D perhaps matches TRDD3 (6 bases). This CDR3 region has 17 residues. Germline V gene sequence: CDR1 GEAIGNYY, CDR2 EKD. V was trimmed by 0 bases and J by 1 base, leaving 17 bases between them. The CDR3 here is CACDTGRFGGSTDKLIF. CDR3 DNA sequence: TGTGCCTGTGACACCGGACGTTTTGGGGGTAGCACCGATAAACTCATCTTT.

The chain couples TRDV2 to TRDJ1; a possible D gene is TRDD3 (6 bases). Germline assignment: CDR1 GEAIGNYY and CDR2 EKD. V gave up 0 bases and J gave up 1 base, with 14 bases separating them. The CDR3 has 16 amino acids. The CDR3 loop reads CACDTASGGPTDKLIF. The CDR3 DNA reads TGTGCCTGTGACACCGCTAGTGGGGGTCCCACCGATAAACTCATCTTT.